Presented here are 28 T cell receptor beta chains from one specimen sequenced in a study of siplizumab effects on memory and regulatory T cells. The data were produced by immunoSEQ multiplex PCR, yet TCRdb's version contains in-frame clones alone and is incomplete. The table has tens of thousands of clones, approximately 93% seen once. The sample comprised non-Treg CD4+ T cells sorted from blood. The receptors derive from a human donor in good health.

V gene TRBV5-6 combines with J gene TRBJ1-5, with no clear D. Germline CDR1 and CDR2: SGHDT and YYEEEE. V dropped 0 bases and J dropped 4 bases, with 14 bases sitting between them. This CDR3 is built from 16 residues. The CDR3 nucleotides read TGTGCCAGCAGCTTGGGTCCAGGTAGCTTGAATCAGCCCCAGCATTTT. It codes for CASSLGPGSLNQPQHF.

The J gene is TRBJ2-3, the V gene TRBV7-2, with 7 bases fitting TRBD1. Trimming took 2 bases from V and 5 from J; bases not matched to a gene: 7. Germline V gene sequence: CDR1 SGHTA, CDR2 FQGNSA. The CDR3 spans 15 residues. The CDR3 protein is CASSLQGESGDTQYF. The CDR3 DNA reads TGTGCCAGCAGCTTACAGGGGGAGTCGGGAGATACGCAGTATTTT.

This chain links TRBV19 with TRBJ1-1; TRBD1 matches at 8 bases. The CDR3 contains 15 residues. After removal of 4 bases from V and 1 base from J, the junction contained 5 bases not matched to a gene. CDR1 and CDR2 from the germline V gene are LNHDA and SQIVND (reference sequence). This chain's CDR3 is CASSSRGRGNTEAFF. CDR3 nucleotides: TGTGCCAGTAGTAGCAGGGGGCGCGGGAACACTGAAGCTTTCTTT.

The chain carries TRBV5-1 and TRBJ1-5; D remains unclear. CDR3 length: 14 amino acids. Germline V gene sequence: CDR1 SGHRS, CDR2 YFSETQ. V lost 1 base and J lost 0, with 5 bases in between. The CDR3 here is CASSLWGSNQPQHF. In DNA form, the CDR3 reads TGCGCCAGCAGCTTGTGGGGTAGCAATCAGCCCCAGCATTTT.

The chain couples TRBV7-3 to TRBJ1-2; the D is unclear. The CDR3 totals 13 residues. V was trimmed by 5 bases and J by 10 bases, leaving 17 bases between them. CDR1 and CDR2 from the germline V gene are SGHTA and FQGTGA. This CDR3 is CASSENKNTDYTF. CDR3 coding DNA: TGTGCCAGCAGCGAGAACAAGAATACGGACTACACCTTC.

V gene TRBV4-1 combines with J gene TRBJ2-2, with D unclear. Germline values: CDR1 MGHRA, CDR2 YSYEKL. The CDR3 runs 16 residues. Trimming took 1 base from V and 2 from J, leaving 11 bases between them. CDR3 DNA: TGCGCCAGCAGCCAAGGGGAATGGGTTAACACCGGGGAGCTGTTTTTT. Its translation is CASSQGEWVNTGELFF.

J is TRBJ1-5 and V is TRBV7-6, with 7 bases lining up with TRBD1. V lost 4 bases and J lost 6; bases outside the gene matches: 3. This CDR3 comprises 13 residues. The germline CDR1 and CDR2 sequences are SGHVS and FNYEAQ. The CDR3 region has the DNA TGTGCCAGCAGCTCAGGGACAGCTCAGCCCCAGCATTTT. Residues: CASSSGTAQPQHF. The full variable domain, its missing parts supplied by reference TRBV7-6 and TRBJ1-5, is GAGVSQSPRYKVTKRGQDVALRCDPISGHVSLYWYRQALGQGPEFLTYFNYEAQQDKSGLPNDRFSAERPEGSISTLTIQRTEQRDSAMYRCASSSGTAQPQHFGDGTRLSIL.

The chain is built from TRBV10-1 and TRBJ2-4; D is perhaps TRBD2 (7 bases). The CDR3 covers 16 residues. Trimming removed 8 bases from V and 3 bases from J, with 20 bases in between. CDR1 is WNHNN, CDR2 SYGVQD, per germline (reference sequence). This chain's CDR3 is CASRDRGATSKNIQYF. CDR3 in DNA: TGCGCCAGCCGCGATCGGGGGGCTACTAGCAAAAACATTCAGTACTTC.

The chain is built from TRBV5-1 and TRBJ2-3; a weak D match, TRBD1 (5 bases). The CDR3 length is 12 residues. V lost 6 bases, J lost 10 bases, and 15 bases lay in between. Germline CDR1 SGHRS, CDR2 YFSETQ. In DNA form, the CDR3 reads TGCGCCAGCATAGGGGAAGGGTCCCCGCAGTATTTT. Protein sequence: CASIGEGSPQYF. The full variable domain, completed using reference TRBV5-1 and TRBJ2-3, is KAGVTQTPRYLIKTRGQQVTLSCSPISGHRSVSWYQQTPGQGLQFLFEYFSETQRNKGNFPGRFSGRQFSNSRSEMNVSTLELGDSALYLCASIGEGSPQYFGPGTRLTVL.

This chain connects TRBV28 to TRBJ2-3, with 8 bases lining up with TRBD2. Trimming at V came to 4 bases and at J to 10 bases, leaving 7 bases not matched to a gene. Looked up from germline, CDR1 is MDHEN and CDR2 is SYDVKM. This CDR3 has 13 amino acids. The CDR3 reads CASSSNPGLAQYF. Written as DNA, the CDR3 is TGTGCCAGCAGTTCCAACCCGGGACTAGCGCAGTATTTT.

This clone is a singleton in its sample. This chain joins TRBV5-1 and TRBJ1-1, with 9 bases that match TRBD1. This CDR3 region has 15 residues. The germline CDR1 and CDR2 sequences are SGHRS and YFSETQ. Germline trimming cut 1 base from V and 6 bases from J; bases unmatched to any gene: 7. In nucleotides, the CDR3 is TGCGCCAGCAGCTTGTCCCGGGACAGGGCAGCTGAAGCTTTCTTT. This sequence encodes CASSLSRDRAAEAFF. The whole variable domain, remainder taken from reference TRBV5-1 and TRBJ1-1, is KAGVTQTPRYLIKTRGQQVTLSCSPISGHRSVSWYQQTPGQGLQFLFEYFSETQRNKGNFPGRFSGRQFSNSRSEMNVSTLELGDSALYLCASSLSRDRAAEAFFGQGTRLTVV.

The chain uses TRBV19 and TRBJ1-3; D is possibly TRBD1 (6 bases). CDR3 length: 15 amino acids. The germline gives CDR1 LNHDA, CDR2 SQIVND (reference sequence). V lost 9 bases to trimming and J lost 0 bases, with 15 bases between them. The CDR3 DNA follows: TGTGCCAGAAGGGGGAACAGCACCTCTGGAAACACCATATATTTT. It yields the protein CARRGNSTSGNTIYF.

The V call is TRBV4-1, the J call TRBJ2-6; 10 bases fit TRBD1. The germline V gene has CDR1 MGHRA and CDR2 YSYEKL. Trimming removed 8 bases from V and 2 bases from J; junction bases left unmatched: 6. The CDR3 contains 16 residues. CDR3 DNA sequence: TGCGCCAGCGGAGGGACAGGGGTGCCTGGGGCCAACGTCCTGACTTTC. It is translated as CASGGTGVPGANVLTF.

CDR3 residues: CASKGLAGGSYEQYF. The CDR3 DNA follows: TGTGCCAGCAAGGGACTAGCGGGAGGGAGCTACGAGCAGTACTTC. This sequence joins TRBV2 and TRBJ2-7; 16 bases match TRBD2. V shed 7 bases, J shed 3 bases, and the junction held 3 bases outside the gene matches. The germline V gene has CDR1 SNHLY and CDR2 FYNNEI. The CDR3 extends over 15 amino acids.

Worth noting for this clone: Other DNA sequences within the sample encode an identical CDR3. The chain joins TRBV18 to TRBJ2-3; no clear D. Germline V gene sequence: CDR1 KGHSH, CDR2 LQKENI. The CDR3 has 13 residues. Trimming took off 0 bases at V and 0 bases at J, with 1 base between the two ends. The CDR3 here is CASSPPSTDTQYF. The CDR3 bases are TGTGCCAGCTCACCACCGAGCACAGATACGCAGTATTTT.

The chain combines TRBV20-1 with TRBJ2-3; D is ambiguous. V was trimmed by 3 bases and J by 5 bases, leaving 6 bases between them. The germline gives CDR1 DFQATT, CDR2 SNEGSKA (reference sequence). CDR3 length equals 11 residues. CDR3 nucleotide sequence: TGCAGTGCTAGTGTGGGAGATACGCAGTATTTT. Amino acids: CSASVGDTQYF.

This rearrangement joins TRBV10-3 to TRBJ2-5; maybe TRBD1 (5 bases). V was shortened by 4 bases and J by 2 bases, with 17 bases between the two germline ends. This CDR3 is built from 16 residues. CDR1 and CDR2 (germline): ENHRY, SYGVKD. This chain's CDR3 is CAISARWGRGQETQYF. Here the CDR3 DNA reads TGTGCCATCAGTGCGCGATGGGGAAGGGGACAAGAGACCCAGTACTTC.

In regard to this clone: Different DNA sequences within this sample yield the same CDR3. The chain employs TRBV11-2 and TRBJ2-2, with 8 bases that match TRBD2. Germline V lookup: CDR1 SGHAT, CDR2 FQNNGV. The length of the CDR3 is 16 residues. Losses at the gene ends were 1 base for V and 5 bases for J; bases not matched to a gene: 6. Written as DNA, the CDR3 is TGTGCCAGCAGCTTAGGCCGGGGGGGCTATACCGGGGAGCTGTTTTTT. This translates into CASSLGRGGYTGELFF.

This sequence joins TRBV23-1 and TRBJ2-2; the D is unclear. TRBV23-1 is reported as an ORF; its role is uncertain. The V gene lost 3 bases and the J gene lost 2 bases, with 7 bases spanning the gap. This CDR3 has 14 amino acids. The CDR3 nucleotides are TGCGCCAGCAGTCAGTCAGACAACACCGGGGAGCTGTTTTTT. This gives the protein CASSQSDNTGELFF.

The rearrangement uses TRBV6-1 and TRBJ1-1; D uncertain. CDR3 length equals 15 residues. V was shortened by 6 bases and J by 2 bases, with 16 bases between the two germline ends. Germline loops: CDR1 MNHNS, CDR2 SASEGT. CDR3 in DNA: TGTGCCAGCAGGAGGAGGAAGACGGAAAACACTGAAGCTTTCTTT. The encoded protein is CASRRRKTENTEAFF.

The sample holds one count of this clone. The CDR3 DNA reads TGCGCCAGCAGCCACTCTCCTAGCGGGGGAAACACCGGGGAGCTGTTTTTT. Protein sequence: CASSHSPSGGNTGELFF. V usage is TRBV4-1 and J usage is TRBJ2-2; TRBD2 matches at 10 bases. The germline gives CDR1 MGHRA, CDR2 YSYEKL. After removal of 3 bases from V and 2 bases from J, the junction contained 6 bases not matched to a gene. This CDR3 comprises 17 residues.

The table lists this clone with a count of one. The V gene is TRBV19, the J gene TRBJ2-5, with D uncertain. With the DNA end fitting TRBJ2-7 better, the J assignment may be wrong. The CDR3 consists of 15 residues. Germline-derived CDR1 and CDR2 are LNHDA and SQIVND (reference sequence). The CDR3 DNA sequence: TGTGCCAGTAGTATTTCCCCGGACCCCACCTACGAGCAGTACTTC. Its translation: CASSISPDPTYEQYF.

The chain combines TRBV11-3 with TRBJ2-3; the D gene is possibly TRBD1 (7 bases). This CDR3 region has 12 residues. Trimming pared 2 bases from V and 10 bases from J, leaving 10 bases between. The V gene's germline CDR1 is SGHNT and CDR2 YENEEA. Here the CDR3 reads CASSLTGEAQYF. The CDR3 region has the DNA TGTGCCAGCAGCTTAACAGGGGAGGCGCAGTATTTT.

The CDR3 DNA reads TGTGCCAGCAGGGGATCGGGGGGGCAATCCTACGAGCAGTACTTC. It is translated as CASRGSGGQSYEQYF. This chain connects TRBV6-1 to TRBJ2-7; 8 bases match TRBD2. This CDR3 has 15 residues. V trimming: 6 bases; J trimming: 1 base; junction bases outside the gene matches: 8. Germline-derived CDR1 and CDR2 are MNHNS and SASEGT.

The chain carries TRBV5-4 and TRBJ2-3, with 12 bases fitting TRBD2. The length of the CDR3 is 18 residues. V was pared by 3 bases and J by 0 bases, with 8 bases of the junction left unmatched. In germline, CDR1 is SGHNT, CDR2 YYREEE (reference sequence). The CDR3 protein is CASSWPRGLAGSTDTQYF. CDR3 nucleotides: TGTGCCAGCAGCTGGCCCCGGGGACTAGCGGGTAGCACAGATACGCAGTATTTT.

This clone occurred once. The chain is built from TRBV5-1 and TRBJ2-1, with TRBD1 matching 9 bases. V gave up 0 bases and J gave up 6 bases; unmatched junction bases: 4. The CDR3 consists of 15 residues. Germline V CDR1 and CDR2: SGHRS, YFSETQ. CDR3 sequence (DNA): TGCGCCAGCAGCTTGGGTGGGACAGGGATCAATGAGCAGTTCTTC. It yields the protein CASSLGGTGINEQFF.

The gene calls are TRBV28 and TRBJ2-1, with 7 bases fitting TRBD2. The CDR3 length is 16 residues. J lost 10 bases, V lost 6 bases, and 18 bases had no gene match. Looked up from germline, CDR1 is MDHEN and CDR2 is SYDVKM. CDR3 in DNA: TGTGCCAGCAGCCTCTTTCCCGGGGCAGGGAGGGAGGAGCAGTTCTTC. It translates to CASSLFPGAGREEQFF.

The chain is built from TRBV7-9 and TRBJ2-7, with D unclear. Germline CDR1 is SEHNR and CDR2 is FQNEAQ (reference sequence). CDR3 length: 16 residues. With 5 bases removed from V and 0 bases from J, the gap between germline ends came to 17 bases. For the CDR3, the DNA is TGTGCCAGCAGCGGCCGATCAGCTGCAGACTCCTACGAGCAGTACTTC. This codes for CASSGRSAADSYEQYF.